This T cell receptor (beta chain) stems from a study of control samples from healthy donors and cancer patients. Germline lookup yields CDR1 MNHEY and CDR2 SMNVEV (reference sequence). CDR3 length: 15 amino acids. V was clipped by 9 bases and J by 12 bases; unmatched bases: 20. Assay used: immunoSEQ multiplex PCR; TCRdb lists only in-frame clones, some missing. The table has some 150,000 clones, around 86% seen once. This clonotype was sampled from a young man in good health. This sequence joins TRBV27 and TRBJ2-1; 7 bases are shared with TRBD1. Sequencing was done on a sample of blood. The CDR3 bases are TGTGCCAGTTCCACCCCCCAGGGGGTACTGGGTGTGCAGTTCTTC. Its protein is CASSTPQGVLGVQFF.